This TCR beta chain was documented in a study of blood T cells in healthy people across ages. A second PCR of 7 to 11 cycles used a sample-barcoded 5' primer and a J-beta primer mix. Using its own MiXCR run on the 5' RACE reads, TCRdb lists one record per CDR3 protein. The sample shows over 700,000 distinct CDR3 sequences, just under 25% of them seen only once. There are a few counts of this clonotype. The CDR3 runs to 16 residues. With 2 bases clipped from V and 6 bases from J, the junction kept 9 bases outside the gene matches. The germline V gene has CDR1 ENHRY and CDR2 SYGVKD. This sample was also put to use in a study of T cells of mothers and their children.

Sequenced sample: blood. This clonotype was sampled from a boy younger than 18 in good health. The chain combines TRBV10-3 with TRBJ1-1; 10 bases agree with TRBD1. The CDR3 here is CAISEVLGQGIPEAFF. CDR3 in DNA: TGTGCCATCAGTGAGGTCTTGGGACAGGGGATCCCTGAAGCTTTCTTT.